This T cell receptor beta chain appears in the sequencing data of a study of OX40 agonist ivuxolimab in advanced cancers. As for the study in general: Checkpoint inhibitors had been given previously to 40% of patients.

This CDR3 has 15 amino acids. Germline V gene lookup returns CDR1 SGDLS and CDR2 YYNGEE. Trimming cost V 3 bases and J 3 bases; bases outside gene matches: 9. Sequencing was performed with immunoSEQ multiplex PCR; in TCRdb, only in-frame clones are kept and a portion is missing. The repertoire holds around 43,000 clones, with about 89% as singletons. This receptor was obtained from an adult with an advanced solid tumor such as melanoma, head and neck, liver or kidney cancer. The chain uses TRBV9 and TRBJ2-7; TRBD1 matches 7 bases. Material: CD4+ or CD8+ T cells sorted from blood, obtained in a trial of the OX40 agonist ivuxolimab. CDR3 in DNA: TGTGCCAGCAGCGCGGGAACAGGGGCGGACTACGAGCAGTACTTC. Translating gives CASSAGTGADYEQYF.